The entry below describes one T cell receptor beta chain. The antigen it recognizes is unknown. Base qualities were left out, and no much larger clone turns up one base away. Library generation was performed with the immunoSEQ multiplex PCR assay. The multiplex PCR relied on a mix of 60 forward primers for TCR Vbeta segments and 13 reverse primers for TCR Jbeta segments. A multiplex PCR assay on genomic DNA amplified the CDR3 region of rearranged TCR beta genes. The Illumina HiSeq System was used to sequence the amplified TCR beta libraries as 87-base-pair reads. The paper's processing steps were these. A later analysis tallied 75 million to 95 million unique TCR beta chains across the 650 to 750 repertoires, and approximately 12 million of those chains were shared by two or more donors. To remove PCR and sequencing errors, raw reads were error-corrected and collapsed into unique sequences using a nearest-neighbor algorithm that merged closely related sequences. Alignment of CDR3 sequences to IMGT reference sequences was used to assign V, D and J gene segments. For a sequence to be retained, a match of at least six nucleotides was required to both a V gene segment and a J gene segment. A rearrangement was called productive if the CDR3 had no stop codons and remained in frame with V and J, and every other rearrangement was called non-productive. Following IMGT convention, CDR3 was defined as the stretch from the second conserved V-encoded cysteine up to the conserved J-encoded phenylalanine. The earlier analysis of about 640 of the donors excluded any sequence lacking an unambiguous match to a single V gene segment. An earlier analysis of a few hundred of the donors called V segments functional above 56.7% productive rearrangements and segregating when the between-donor standard deviation exceeded 5%. A statistical classification framework was developed to diagnose cytomegalovirus status using the catalog of TCR beta chain sequences. In a later analysis, TCR nucleotide sequences were compared against IMGT/GENE-DB human TR gene sequences so that V and J genes could be assigned. A later analysis assigned CDR3 sequences and most-parsimonious VDJ recombination scenarios with the TCRdist pipeline. In a later analysis, every TCR beta chain was defined by the combination of its CDR3 amino acid sequence and its V-gene family, and reads without a unique V-gene family were dropped. To address suspected cross-contamination and a sequencing artifact, a later analysis removed around 600 highly shared, low-generation-probability nucleotide sequences. For each public chain, a later analysis derived a clonal expansion index from normalized ranks of inferred template counts within each repertoire. In a later analysis, generation probabilities were computed with a VDJ recombination model fitted to out-of-frame rearrangements, and the resulting probabilities were checked against IGoR. Hypergeometric tests were used in a later analysis to score TCR-TCR, TCR-HLA and TCR-CMV co-occurrence, with a repertoire-size bias correction applied to the TCR pairs. To estimate false discovery rates, a later analysis permuted the HLA or CMV assignments 20 times. In a later analysis, co-occurring TCRs were grouped using DBSCAN, and TCRdist sequence similarity was added for clustering within HLA-allele-positive subsets. Co-occurrence clustering excluded repertoires with fewer than 30,000 or more than 120,000 public chains, plus five with anomalous nucleotide sharing. In TCRdb, the immuneACCESS table is reduced to in-frame sequences with V and J assigned. These tables do not hold every clone; where another copy was compared, an unresolved V gene accounts for under half, and the others remain unexplained. V and J calls and clone size follow that table, whereas D and trimming were derived from the DNA. Present in this sample are fewer than 150,000 clones, roughly 74% of which were seen just once. The top ten clonotypes cover approximately 5.4% of the sample.

This sample was taken from a study of cytomegalovirus exposure and HLA in healthy donors (dated by TCRdb to 2017 to 2019). About the full investigation: An earlier analysis of approximately 640 of the donors reported more than 250 Gb of sequence data and some 120 million unique TCR beta sequences from about 180 million T cells. An early release covering 550 to 700 HLA-typed donors comprised approximately 300 gigabases of sequencing data and 85 million or so unique TCR sequences. Of the roughly 400 genotyped donors, about 84% fell in the genetic ancestry cluster associated with self-reported Caucasian donors. The study was designed to test whether signatures of past pathogen exposure could be identified by cataloging public T cell receptors. The study used immunosequencing to profile the T cell repertoires of about 670 subjects and linked those repertoires to cytomegalovirus serostatus. In addition to the first cohort of 666 subjects, a separate validation cohort of about 120 different subjects was used. To predict cytomegalovirus infection status, the study combined high-throughput TCR immunosequencing, statistical association of individual TCRs with disease status, and machine learning. To study patterns of TCR occurrence, a later analysis re-analyzed previously published TCR beta repertoires from 600 to 750 donors and added high-resolution HLA genotyping. In the later analysis, no new phenotypic data were used to find candidate immune exposures; instead, reliance was placed on TCR beta sequences and their occurrence across donors. In an earlier analysis of 500 to 650 of the donors, high-throughput TCR beta sequencing was used to judge whether each TCR beta V gene segment behaved as functional or pseudogenic. Donor age, sex, ethnicity and CMV serostatus were collected together with the repertoire data. A later genetic analysis took genome-wide SNP genotypes for about 65% of the roughly 670 donors and used that subset as a discovery cohort. All discovery cohort repertoires had been generated on a single sequencing platform. HLA typing covered class I and class II loci at four-digit resolution. The number of typed donors differed by locus: roughly 629-630 for A, B, C, DRB1 and DQB1; 500 to 550 for DQA1; fewer than 610 for DPA1; and about 450 for DPB1. A handful of DR-DQ haplotypes were handled as single units for association and clustering because linkage in the cohort was strong. On average, roughly 200,000 unique TCR beta nucleotide sequences were sequenced per donor among about 400 genotyped donors of the cohort, with roughly 18% of those sequences being non-productive. What the research found in general, with its limitations: In vitro tests confirmed that a few of the cytomegalovirus-associated TCR beta chains recognize cytomegalovirus antigens. A later analysis found that HLA-associated TCR beta chains were more clonally expanded and had lower generation probabilities than equally common non-associated chains. Because the 87-base-pair reads could not distinguish some IMGT-functional V segments, including TRBV6-2 and TRBV6-3, those segments were excluded. Broadly in line with IMGT annotations, most TCR beta V segments showed up in productive rearrangements about 87% or about 30% of the time in an earlier analysis of approximately 640 of the donors. Most CMV-associated TCR beta chains appeared to be HLA-restricted in a later analysis, and the HLA associations seemed to be driven largely by CMV exposure. It was suggested by the authors that the approach could potentially be generalized to other disease states and immunological phenotypes. Assigning TCR associations to individual alleles was difficult when HLA alleles, especially DR and DQ, strongly co-occurred. The only immune exposure information available for the cohort was CMV serostatus. Specific HLA alleles were associated with about 17,000 TCR beta sequences at a false discovery rate of 0.05 in a later analysis. A group of highly shared sequence variants was considered likely to be a technical artifact of the sequencing pipeline. Linkage disequilibrium might explain the correlated functional status among segregating V segments, but an unknown experimental factor could not be ruled out. Compared with the 666-donor mean, donors in an Asian-associated ancestry cluster had fewer N-insertions in productive TCRs, according to a later genetic analysis. Because counts were too low, seventeen rarely observed V segments, including chromosome 9 orphons, were excluded from the earlier analysis of 587 of the donors. The classifier was reported to diagnose cytomegalovirus status with high specificity and sensitivity in both the original and validation cohorts. A further reported finding was that TCR beta sequences accurately predicted the HLA-A and HLA-B alleles for most subjects in the first cohort. V-gene and J-gene trimming of TCR beta chains was associated with a missense DCLRE1C variant in a later genetic analysis, and the association was replicated in an independent cohort. According to a later analysis, parvovirus B19, influenza, CMV and Epstein-Barr virus appeared linked to several top co-occurrence clusters. HLA typing was unavailable for some donors at each locus, so association tests used only the typed subset. While some public TCRs were present in many individuals, most TCR sequences turned up only very rarely across donors. In this cohort, only TCR beta chains were sequenced, and detectable features were limited by the absence of alpha or paired-chain data. In the study, approximately 150 TCR beta chains were listed as associated with cytomegalovirus. The presence/absence analyses assumed that sequencing depth was roughly uniform across donors, and that assumption may not be true. In a later analysis, the rate of TCR association differed among HLA loci, with DRB1 alleles having the most associated TCRs and HLA-C alleles having the fewest.

In total, roughly 670 healthy bone marrow donors made up the cohort. At the time of sampling, every cohort member was nominally healthy, though immune exposures that went unrecorded were likely present. The donor was CMV seropositive and belonged to the group of 250 to 350 seropositive cohort members. A peripheral blood sample was provided by each donor, and peripheral blood mononuclear cells were used for TCR beta sequencing. Genomic DNA extraction from the blood cell samples was performed with the Qiagen DNeasy Blood Extraction Kit. The CDR3, cysteine through phenylalanine, is 13 amino acids long. The CDR3 DNA has 39 bases and is translated from base 1. Relative to germline, V is 6 bases shorter and J is 3 bases shorter, with 11 bases between their ends. CDR1 SNHLY and CDR2 FYNNEI are derived from the germline V gene.

This TCR came from a woman between 45 and 60 years old in good health and CMV-seropositive. The chain couples TRBV2 to TRBJ1-1, with a weak D call of TRBD1 (5 bases match). The sample comprised PBMCs. The sequenced DNA: TGTGCCAGCAGGGACACGGTGGACACTGAAGCTTTCTTT. Protein translation: CASRDTVDTEAFF.